This TCR beta chain was captured in a study of T cells after yellow fever vaccination (dated by TCRdb to between 2017 and 2020). Turning to the overall study: Libraries from fractions with low cell numbers were prepared with the SMART-Seq v4 Ultra Low Input RNA kit. To follow T-cell clones before and after both primary and booster YFV17D yellow fever vaccination, bulk TCR alpha and beta repertoires underwent longitudinal sequencing. The cohort comprised two healthy male donors, one aged 18 to 29 and one aged 30 to 39 years. Blood samples were taken at several timepoints before and after primary and secondary immunization, and bulk PBMC replicates and cell subsets were isolated.

This clonotype was recorded many times. What antigen it recognizes has not been identified. Nothing much larger sits one base from this clone, and base qualities are not available. The study at large found these results: Most clones expanded after primary vaccination were re-detected after the booster (approximately 95% of CD4 and 88% of CD8), suggesting broad memory maintenance. Compared with the primary T-cell response, the secondary T-cell response was weaker but faster, peaking on day 5 rather than day 15. A small share of clonotypes was detected in both CD4 and CD8 compartments, with the overlap likely arising from convergent recombination. Computational filtering was needed because FACS-sorted repertoires could contain abundant contaminating clonotypes from the bulk population. Only a couple of donors were included in the study, so the extent to which the findings can be generalized is limited.

The meaning of the sample's treatment or condition label: live attenuated yellow fever vaccine strain. At every blood-draw timepoint, two biological replicates of bulk PBMCs were collected. A standard Ficoll-Paque protocol was used to isolate PBMCs from peripheral blood. RNA was extracted with TriZol from bulk PBMCs, CD4 and CD8 fractions, and dextramer-positive and dextramer-negative fractions. Including the terminal cysteine and phenylalanine, the CDR3 comprises 16 residues. The read is trimmed to its CDR3 DNA, 48 bases read in frame from base 1. Relative to germline, V is missing 4 bases and J is missing 3 bases, with 7 bases of the junction outside any gene match. CDR1 LNHDA and CDR2 SQIVND were looked up in the germline V gene (reference sequence). TCR cDNA was synthesized by 5'RACE template switching, through which a universal primer site and unique molecular identifiers were introduced. Priming for cDNA synthesis came from both the TCR alpha and TCR beta constant segments. Two PCR steps were used to amplify libraries, with sample barcodes and sequencing adapters being added in the second step. Sequencing of libraries was done on Illumina HiSeq 2500 (2x100 bp) or NovaSeq (2x150 bp). The original pipeline was this. MIGEC handled demultiplexing of reads and collapsing into UMI consensus sequences, while MiXCR performed V(D)J alignment. Vaccine-responding clonotypes were identified with edgeR using replicate PBMC samples, with FDR below 0.01 and a log2 fold change above 5 up to day 15 being required. CD4 or CD8 identity was assigned to each bulk clonotype according to whether the clonotype was present at higher abundance in the sequenced CD4 repertoire or the sequenced CD8 repertoire. TCRdb applied fastp at Q25 and MiXCR to the public reads, then kept only in-frame beta chains. Rows matching on CDR3 protein sequence are summarized as one entry with the most common DNA and genes. TCRdb assigned the V and J calls; the authors' analysis was not used. Present in this sample are 400,000 or so distinct CDR3 sequences, 6.2% of which were seen just once. In total, the top ten clones hold over 12% of the sample.

This specimen consisted of PBMCs, obtained 5 days after the yellow fever booster vaccination. The receptor's source is a man aged 25-45 years who received the YFV17D yellow fever vaccine. The chain was built from TRBV19 and TRBJ2-1; 9 bases in the junction line up with TRBD2. CDR3 loop: CASSRVAGAGYNEQFF. The DNA sequence reads TGTGCCAGTAGTAGGGTAGCGGGAGCGGGCTACAATGAGCAGTTCTTC.